This TCR beta chain is from a study of beta chain features in type 1 diabetes. Overall study context: Cell yields, gender and age were similar in healthy donors and patients. Notes on the study in general: VDJ junctions sequenced from type 1 diabetes patients showed fewer insertions and more deletions. Significant though moderate, a shortening of TCRB CDR3s appeared in all four CD4+ subsets of Type 1 diabetes patients. Sequencing used cDNA, and cells with high TCR expression could therefore be over-represented.

This CDR3 has 14 amino acids. V was shortened by 0 bases and J by 6 bases, with 12 bases between the two germline ends. Germline V gene data show CDR1 as SGDLS and CDR2 as YYNGEE. Expressed TCRB transcripts got sequenced, as all isolated RNA was reverse transcribed. Generated by immunoSEQ multiplex PCR, the TCRdb table keeps only in-frame clones and is missing some. The sample holds approximately 170,000 clones, approximately 7.8% seen once. On this clone itself: The antigen remains unidentified.

The sequenced material came from central memory CD4+ T cells from blood. V and J are TRBV9 and TRBJ1-2; D is unclear. The receptor was derived from a woman aged 40 to 55 with type 1 diabetes. As DNA, the CDR3 is TGTGCCAGCAGCGTAGACAGTCAAAGGCATGGCTACACCTTC. It codes for CASSVDSQRHGYTF.